This passage covers 12 T cell receptor beta chains from one sample sequenced in a study of T cell responses to AZD1222 COVID-19 vaccine. Only in-frame clones appear in the TCRdb table, and some are missing; sequencing was by immunoSEQ multiplex PCR. This repertoire shows 200,000 or so clones, about 94% found once; its top ten account for around 1%. Specimen: peripheral blood, collected 28 days after the second AZD1222 dose. The receptors stem from an adult who received the AZD1222 COVID-19 vaccine.

The DNA of the CDR3 is TGCGCCAGCAGCCAAGACATGAGTAAGTTACGCGAGCAGTACTTC. The encoded protein is CASSQDMSKLREQYF. This chain uses TRBV4-3 with TRBJ2-7; D ambiguous. Trimming left V 0 bases short and J 6 bases short, with 15 bases between. Germline CDR1 is LGHNA and CDR2 is YSLEER. The CDR3 has 15 amino acids.

The gene calls are TRBV7-9 and TRBJ1-1; 8 bases agree with TRBD1. Germline assignment: CDR1 SEHNR and CDR2 FQNEAQ (reference sequence). This CDR3 is built from 14 residues. Losses at the gene ends were 3 bases for V and 3 bases for J; bases not matched to a gene: 3. The CDR3 DNA reads as TGTGCCAGCAGCTTTAACAGGGGGGACACTGAAGCTTTCTTT. Its translation: CASSFNRGDTEAFF.

The J gene is TRBJ1-1, the V gene TRBV19; TRBD1 matches 8 bases. The CDR3 length is 14 residues. V gave up 6 bases and J gave up 6 bases; unmatched junction bases: 9. Germline-derived CDR1 and CDR2 are LNHDA and SQIVND (reference sequence). The CDR3 nucleotides read TGTGCCAGTAGCCCCATAATACAGGGGGCTGAAGCTTTCTTT. Translated: CASSPIIQGAEAFF.

The chain joins TRBV16 to TRBJ1-5; tentative D call: TRBD1 (6 bases). The CDR3 runs 15 residues. The V gene lost 2 bases and the J gene lost 4 bases, with 12 bases spanning the gap. Germline V gene lookup returns CDR1 KGHSY and CDR2 FQNENV. The CDR3 sequence: CASSQISQGNQPQHF. The CDR3 DNA follows: TGTGCCAGCAGCCAAATTTCTCAGGGGAATCAGCCCCAGCATTTT.

The chain links TRBV6-5 to TRBJ1-3; D is undetermined. The CDR3 consists of 16 residues. The V gene's germline CDR1 is MNHEY and CDR2 SVGAGI. The ends were cut back, 0 bases at V and 0 bases at J, with 9 bases in the middle. The CDR3 spells CASSYSKQVSGNTIYF. The CDR3 DNA sequence: TGTGCCAGCAGTTACTCAAAGCAAGTCTCTGGAAACACCATATATTTT.

This chain uses TRBV5-1 with TRBJ1-4; 7 bases align to TRBD1. The ends lost 5 bases at V and 0 bases at J; junction bases unmatched: 7. Germline V lookup: CDR1 SGHRS, CDR2 YFSETQ. The CDR3 consists of 16 residues. This chain's CDR3 is CASRLQGPPTNEKLFF. CDR3 bases: TGCGCCAGCAGGCTACAGGGGCCACCAACTAATGAAAAACTGTTTTTT.

The chain has TRBV2 and TRBJ2-4, with TRBD2 matching 7 bases. Unmatched junction bases numbered 6, after V lost 5 bases and J lost 2 bases. The CDR3 length is 15 residues. The V gene's germline CDR1 is SNHLY and CDR2 FYNNEI. The CDR3 DNA is TGTGCCAGCAGTAATGGGGGGGTTACCAAAAACATTCAGTACTTC. Its translation is CASSNGGVTKNIQYF.

The chain couples TRBV12-3 or TRBV12-4 to TRBJ2-1; D might be TRBD1 (5 bases). This CDR3 spans 12 amino acids. Trimming pared 10 bases from V and 4 bases from J, leaving 11 bases between. DNA of the CDR3: TGTGCCACCCGAACAGGTTACAATGAGCAGTTCTTC. Translation gives CATRTGYNEQFF.

The chain couples TRBV28 to TRBJ2-5; a weak D match, TRBD2 (5 bases). The CDR3 totals 15 residues. Deletions cut 2 bases from V and 5 bases from J, with 15 bases between. Germline CDR1 and CDR2: MDHEN and SYDVKM. As DNA, the CDR3 is TGTGCCAGCAGTTTAAAGCGCATACGGAGGGAGACCCAGTACTTC. Protein sequence: CASSLKRIRRETQYF. Variable domain in full (rest from reference TRBV28 and TRBJ2-5): DVKVTQSSRYLVKRTGEKVFLECVQDMDHENMFWYRQDPGLGLRLIYFSYDVKMKEKGDIPEGYSVSREKKERFSLILESASTNQTSMYLCASSLKRIRRETQYFGPGTRLLVL.

The V gene is TRBV28, the J gene TRBJ1-4; 8 nucleotides match TRBD1. The CDR3 runs to 12 residues. Germline V CDR1 and CDR2: MDHEN, SYDVKM. J lost 9 bases, V lost 8 bases, and 5 bases had no gene match. CDR3 nucleotide sequence: TGTGCCAGCGGCCACAGGGGGAAAAAACTGTTTTTT. It translates to CASGHRGKKLFF.

The CDR3 nucleotides are TGTGCCAGTAGTCAAGGGTTCTCCTACAATGAGCAGTTCTTC. Translated: CASSQGFSYNEQFF. This chain uses TRBV19 with TRBJ2-1, with D hard to call. CDR3 size: 14 residues. Germline CDR1 LNHDA, CDR2 SQIVND (reference sequence). The V end lost 5 bases, the J end lost 0 bases, and 8 bases lay between the germline ends.

V is TRBV18 and J is TRBJ1-2; D possibly corresponds to TRBD1 (6 bases). Germline V lookup: CDR1 KGHSH, CDR2 LQKENI. V was shortened by 5 bases and J by 3 bases, with 13 bases between the two germline ends. The CDR3 spans 14 residues. The CDR3 coding sequence is TGTGCCAGCTCAGAGGGGGAAGGAGACTATGGCTACACCTTC. It translates to CASSEGEGDYGYTF. Combining the CDR3 with reference TRBV18 and TRBJ1-2 gives the whole variable domain NAGVMQNPRHLVRRRGQEARLRCSPMKGHSHVYWYRQLPEEGLKFMVYLQKENIIDESGMPKERFSAEFPKEGPSILRIQQVVRGDSAAYFCASSEGEGDYGYTFGSGTRLTVV.